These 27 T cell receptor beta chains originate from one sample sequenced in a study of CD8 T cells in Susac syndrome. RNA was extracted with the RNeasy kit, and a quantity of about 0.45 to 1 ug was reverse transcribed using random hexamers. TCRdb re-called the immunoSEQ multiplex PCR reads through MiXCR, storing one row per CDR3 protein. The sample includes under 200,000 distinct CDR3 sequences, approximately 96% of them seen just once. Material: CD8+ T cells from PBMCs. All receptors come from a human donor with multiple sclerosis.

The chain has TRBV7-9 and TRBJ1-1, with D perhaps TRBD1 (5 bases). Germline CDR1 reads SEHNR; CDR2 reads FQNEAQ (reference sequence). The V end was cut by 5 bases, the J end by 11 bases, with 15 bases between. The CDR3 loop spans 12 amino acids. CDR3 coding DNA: TGTGCCAGCAGCCCCGGGGGGGGTTGGGCTTTCTTT. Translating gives CASSPGGGWAFF.

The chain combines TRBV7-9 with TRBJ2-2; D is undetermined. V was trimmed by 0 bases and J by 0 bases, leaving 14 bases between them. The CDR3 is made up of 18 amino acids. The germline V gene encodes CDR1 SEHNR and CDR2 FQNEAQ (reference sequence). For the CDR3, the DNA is TGTGCCAGCAGCTTAGCGGTGGTGGCGGCTTCGAACACCGGGGAGCTGTTTTTT. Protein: CASSLAVVAASNTGELFF.

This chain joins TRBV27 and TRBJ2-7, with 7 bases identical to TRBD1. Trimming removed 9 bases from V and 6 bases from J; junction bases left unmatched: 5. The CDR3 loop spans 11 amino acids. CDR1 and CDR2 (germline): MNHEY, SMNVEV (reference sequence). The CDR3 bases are TGTGCCAGGAGAGACAGGGCCGAGCAGTACTTC. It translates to CARRDRAEQYF.

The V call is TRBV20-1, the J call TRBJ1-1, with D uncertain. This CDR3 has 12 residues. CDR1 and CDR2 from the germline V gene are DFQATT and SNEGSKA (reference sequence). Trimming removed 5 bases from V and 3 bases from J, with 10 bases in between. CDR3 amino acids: CSASEVDTEAFF. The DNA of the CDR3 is TGCAGTGCTTCGGAGGTGGACACTGAAGCTTTCTTT.

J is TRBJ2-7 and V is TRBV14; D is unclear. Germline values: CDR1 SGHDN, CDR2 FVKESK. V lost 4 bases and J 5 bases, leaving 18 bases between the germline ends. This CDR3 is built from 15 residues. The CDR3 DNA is TGTGCCAGCAGCCTCTCAGGTTGGGCTGTGGACGAGCAGTACTTC. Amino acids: CASSLSGWAVDEQYF.

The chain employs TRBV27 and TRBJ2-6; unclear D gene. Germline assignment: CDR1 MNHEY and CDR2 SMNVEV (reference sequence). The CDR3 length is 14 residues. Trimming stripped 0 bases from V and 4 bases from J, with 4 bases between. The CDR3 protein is CASSLSGGANVLTF. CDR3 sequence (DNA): TGTGCCAGCAGTTTATCGGGGGGGGCCAACGTCCTGACTTTC.

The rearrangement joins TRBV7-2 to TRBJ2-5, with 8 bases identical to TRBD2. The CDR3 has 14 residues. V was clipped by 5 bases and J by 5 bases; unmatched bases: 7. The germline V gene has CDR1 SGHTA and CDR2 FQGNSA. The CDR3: CASSPGGGLETQYF. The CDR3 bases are TGTGCCAGCAGCCCCGGGGGGGGTCTCGAGACCCAGTACTTC. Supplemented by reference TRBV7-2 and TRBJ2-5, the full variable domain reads GAGVSQSPSNKVTEKGKDVELRCDPISGHTALYWYRQSLGQGLEFLIYFQGNSAPDKSGLPSDRFSAERTGGSVSTLTIQRTQQEDSAVYLCASSPGGGLETQYFGPGTRLLVL.

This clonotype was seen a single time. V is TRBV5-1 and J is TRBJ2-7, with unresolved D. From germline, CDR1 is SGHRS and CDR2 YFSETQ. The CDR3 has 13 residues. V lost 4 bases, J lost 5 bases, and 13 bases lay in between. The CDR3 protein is CASSPPSWHEQYF. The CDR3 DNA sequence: TGCGCCAGCAGCCCCCCTAGTTGGCACGAGCAGTACTTC.

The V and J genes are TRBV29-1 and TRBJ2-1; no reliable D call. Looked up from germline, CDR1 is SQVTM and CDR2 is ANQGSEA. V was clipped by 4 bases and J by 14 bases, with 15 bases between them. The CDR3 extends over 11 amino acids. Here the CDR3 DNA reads TGCAGCGTTGCGATCCCCCTAGGAGAGTTCTTC. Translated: CSVAIPLGEFF.

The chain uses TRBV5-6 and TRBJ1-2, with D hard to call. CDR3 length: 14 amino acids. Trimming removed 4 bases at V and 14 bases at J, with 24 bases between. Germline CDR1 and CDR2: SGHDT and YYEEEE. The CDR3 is CASSAPPRTGEGTF. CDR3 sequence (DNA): TGTGCCAGCAGCGCCCCCCCAAGGACGGGCGAAGGTACCTTC. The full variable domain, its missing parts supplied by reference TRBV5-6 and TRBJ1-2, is DAGVTQSPTHLIKTRGQQVTLRCSPKSGHDTVSWYQQALGQGPQFIFQYYEEEERQRGNFPDRFSGHQFPNYSSELNVNALLLGDSALYLCASSAPPRTGEGTFGSGTRLTVV.

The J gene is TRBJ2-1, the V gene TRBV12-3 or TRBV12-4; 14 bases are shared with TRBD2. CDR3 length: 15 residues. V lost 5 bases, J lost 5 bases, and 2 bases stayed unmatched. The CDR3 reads CASSGTSGSDNEQFF. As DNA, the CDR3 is TGTGCCAGCAGTGGGACTAGCGGGAGTGACAATGAGCAGTTCTTC.

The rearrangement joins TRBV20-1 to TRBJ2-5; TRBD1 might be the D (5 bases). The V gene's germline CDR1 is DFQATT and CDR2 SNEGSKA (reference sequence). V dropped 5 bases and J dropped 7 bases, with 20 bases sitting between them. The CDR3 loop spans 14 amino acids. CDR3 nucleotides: TGCAGTGCTTCAGACAGTGGACCTCTAGGGACCCAGTACTTC. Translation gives CSASDSGPLGTQYF.

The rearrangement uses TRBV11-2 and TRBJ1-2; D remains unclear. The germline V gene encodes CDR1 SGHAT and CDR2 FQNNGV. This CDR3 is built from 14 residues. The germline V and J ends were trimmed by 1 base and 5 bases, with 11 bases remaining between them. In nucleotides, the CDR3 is TGTGCCAGCAGCTTAGTCCCGAAAGGGTATGGCTACACCTTC. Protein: CASSLVPKGYGYTF.

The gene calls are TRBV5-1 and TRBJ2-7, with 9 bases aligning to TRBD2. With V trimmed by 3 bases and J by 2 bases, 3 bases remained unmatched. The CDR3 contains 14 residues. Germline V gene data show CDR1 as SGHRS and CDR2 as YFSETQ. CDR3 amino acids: CASSSSGGTYEQYF. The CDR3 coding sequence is TGCGCCAGCAGCTCGAGCGGGGGGACCTACGAGCAGTACTTC.

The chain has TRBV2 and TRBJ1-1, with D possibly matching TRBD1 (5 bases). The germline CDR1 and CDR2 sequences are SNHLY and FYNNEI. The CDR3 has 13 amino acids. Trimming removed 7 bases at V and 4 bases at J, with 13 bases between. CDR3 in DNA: TGTGCCAGCAACGAGGGGTTGGCCACTGAAGCTTTCTTT. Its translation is CASNEGLATEAFF.

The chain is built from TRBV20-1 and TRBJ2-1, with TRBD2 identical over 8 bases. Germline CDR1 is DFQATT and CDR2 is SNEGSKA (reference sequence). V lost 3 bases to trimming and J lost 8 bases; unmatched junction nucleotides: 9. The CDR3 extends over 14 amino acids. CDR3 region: CSASPSGRTYEQFF. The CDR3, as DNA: TGCAGTGCTAGCCCCAGCGGGAGAACGTATGAGCAGTTCTTC.

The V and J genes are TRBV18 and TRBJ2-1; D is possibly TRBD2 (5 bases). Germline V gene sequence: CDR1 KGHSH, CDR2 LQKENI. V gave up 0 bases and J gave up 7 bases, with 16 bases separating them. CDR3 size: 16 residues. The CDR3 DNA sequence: TGTGCCAGCTCACCACCGACGCTGAGGGCACAGAATGAGCAGTTCTTC. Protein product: CASSPPTLRAQNEQFF.

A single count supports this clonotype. The CDR3 is CASSRLAETSGANVLTF. The CDR3 region has the DNA TGTGCCAGCAGTCGACTAGCGGAGACCTCTGGGGCCAACGTCCTGACTTTC. The chain couples TRBV27 to TRBJ2-6; 9 bases fit TRBD2. The V and J ends lost 5 bases and 0 bases, in that order; junction bases with no gene match: 5. This CDR3 is 17 amino acids long. Germline lookup yields CDR1 MNHEY and CDR2 SMNVEV (reference sequence).

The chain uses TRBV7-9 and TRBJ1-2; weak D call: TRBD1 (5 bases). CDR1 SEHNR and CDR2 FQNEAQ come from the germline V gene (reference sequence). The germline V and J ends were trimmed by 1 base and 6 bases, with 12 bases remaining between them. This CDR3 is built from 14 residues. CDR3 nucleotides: TGTGCCAGCAGCTTAGTGGGGGACTCGCATGGCTACACCTTC. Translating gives CASSLVGDSHGYTF.

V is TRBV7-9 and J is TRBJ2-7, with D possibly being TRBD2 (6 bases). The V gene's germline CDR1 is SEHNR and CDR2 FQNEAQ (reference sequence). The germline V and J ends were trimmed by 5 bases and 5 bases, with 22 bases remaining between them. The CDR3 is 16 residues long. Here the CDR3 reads CASSPAGRQAFDEQYF. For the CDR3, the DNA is TGTGCCAGCAGCCCCGCGGGGCGCCAGGCCTTCGACGAGCAGTACTTC.

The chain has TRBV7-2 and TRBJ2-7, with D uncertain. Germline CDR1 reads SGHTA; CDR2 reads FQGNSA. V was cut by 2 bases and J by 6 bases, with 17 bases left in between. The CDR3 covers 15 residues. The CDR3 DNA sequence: TGTGCCAGCAGCTTAACAGCTTTTGGCCCCCGCGAGCAGTACTTC. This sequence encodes CASSLTAFGPREQYF.

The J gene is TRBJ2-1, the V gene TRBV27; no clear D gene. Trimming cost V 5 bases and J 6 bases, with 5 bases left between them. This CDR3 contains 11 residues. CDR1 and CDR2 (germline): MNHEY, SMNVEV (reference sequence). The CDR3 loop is CASSTTNEQFF. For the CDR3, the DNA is TGTGCCAGCAGTACCACCAATGAGCAGTTCTTC.

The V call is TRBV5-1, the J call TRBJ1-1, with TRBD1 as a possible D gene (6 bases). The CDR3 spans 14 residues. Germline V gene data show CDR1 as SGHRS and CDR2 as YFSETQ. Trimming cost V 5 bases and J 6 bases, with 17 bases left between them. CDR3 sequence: CASSQQGSGAEAFF. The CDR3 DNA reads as TGCGCCAGCAGTCAGCAGGGGTCAGGGGCTGAAGCTTTCTTT.

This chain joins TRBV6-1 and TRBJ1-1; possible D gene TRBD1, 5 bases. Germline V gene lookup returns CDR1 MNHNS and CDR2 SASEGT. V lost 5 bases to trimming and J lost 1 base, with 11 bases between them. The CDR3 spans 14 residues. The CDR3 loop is CASSFGARNTEAFF. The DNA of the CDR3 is TGTGCCAGCAGTTTCGGGGCCCGGAACACTGAAGCTTTCTTT.

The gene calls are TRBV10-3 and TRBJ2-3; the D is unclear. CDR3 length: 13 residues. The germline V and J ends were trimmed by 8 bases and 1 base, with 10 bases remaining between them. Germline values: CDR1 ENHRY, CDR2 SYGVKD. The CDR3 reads CAIRTLGTDTQYF. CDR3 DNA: TGTGCCATCCGCACACTGGGCACAGATACGCAGTATTTT.

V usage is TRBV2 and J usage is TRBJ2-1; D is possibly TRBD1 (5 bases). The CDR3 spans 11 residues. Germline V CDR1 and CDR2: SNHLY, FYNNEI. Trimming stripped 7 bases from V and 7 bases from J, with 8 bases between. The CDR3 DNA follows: TGTGCCAGCATTACAGGAAATGAGCAGTTCTTC. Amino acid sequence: CASITGNEQFF.

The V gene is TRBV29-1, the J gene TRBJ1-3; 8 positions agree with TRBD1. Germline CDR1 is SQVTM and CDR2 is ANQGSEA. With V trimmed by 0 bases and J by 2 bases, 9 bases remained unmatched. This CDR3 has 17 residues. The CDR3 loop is CSVEDGHRGFAGNTIYF. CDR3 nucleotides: TGCAGCGTTGAAGATGGTCACAGGGGGTTTGCTGGAAACACCATATATTTT.